This T cell receptor beta chain emerged from a study of cytomegalovirus exposure and HLA in healthy donors. Findings of the study overall: Analysis was performed later, and it showed HLA-associated TCR beta chains to be more clonally expanded than equally common others.

As concerns this clone: Its target is not known.

This CDR3 contains 15 residues. The germline gives CDR1 SGHRS, CDR2 YFSETQ. V was clipped by 4 bases and J by 1 base; unmatched bases: 8. In nominal health when sampled, donors likely had unrecorded immune exposures nonetheless. 13 Jbeta primers and 60 Vbeta primers were used for the PCR. Data came from immunoSEQ multiplex PCR; TCRdb stores just in-frame clones and leaves some out. The sample contains 95,000 to 150,000 clones, about 73% of which appear only once. The sample was PBMCs. The sequence came from a woman between 40 and 55 years old in good health and CMV-seropositive. This chain links TRBV5-1 with TRBJ2-7, with 7 bases identical to TRBD2. CDR3 in amino acids: CASSGFWGGSYEQYF. The DNA for the CDR3 is TGCGCCAGCAGCGGCTTTTGGGGGGGATCCTACGAGCAGTACTTC.